The 13 T cell receptor beta chains in this list originate from one sample, sequenced in a study of blood T cell repertoires in COVID-19. Assay: immunoSEQ multiplex PCR; the TCRdb copy retains only in-frame clones and omits some. The sample carries 450,000 to 500,000 clones, 80% to 90% recorded once. The sample comprised peripheral blood. The receptors originated from a human donor in a cohort sampled during active COVID-19.

The rearrangement links TRBV20-1 to TRBJ1-1; tentative D call: TRBD1 (5 bases). Germline V gives CDR1 DFQATT, CDR2 SNEGSKA (reference sequence). The V end lost 6 bases, the J end lost 8 bases, and 10 bases lay between the germline ends. The CDR3 covers 10 residues. Here the CDR3 reads CSAQQVEAFF. CDR3 nucleotides: TGCAGTGCCCAACAGGTCGAAGCTTTCTTT.

The chain has TRBV11-2 and TRBJ2-1; 15 nucleotides agree with TRBD2. CDR1 and CDR2 (germline): SGHAT, FQNNGV. Unmatched junction bases numbered 12, after V lost 5 bases and J lost 4 bases. There are 19 residues in the CDR3. CDR3 amino acids: CASSLRRTSGRGTYNEQFF. CDR3 in DNA: TGTGCCAGCAGCCTCCGACGGACTAGCGGGAGGGGCACGTACAATGAGCAGTTCTTC. Based on the CDR3 plus reference TRBV11-2 and TRBJ2-1, the full variable domain is EAGVAQSPRYKIIEKRQSVAFWCNPISGHATLYWYQQILGQGPKLLIQFQNNGVVDDSQLPKDRFSAERLKGVDSTLKIQPAKLEDSAVYLCASSLRRTSGRGTYNEQFFGPGTRLTVL.

V gene TRBV27 combines with J gene TRBJ1-1; 7 bases are a match to TRBD1. With 2 bases clipped from V and 1 base from J, the junction kept 7 bases outside the gene matches. CDR1 is MNHEY, CDR2 SMNVEV, per germline (reference sequence). This CDR3 contains 16 residues. The CDR3 DNA reads as TGTGCCAGCAGTTTAACCCCGGACAGGTGGAACACTGAAGCTTTCTTT. Its translation: CASSLTPDRWNTEAFF.

V gene TRBV5-1 combines with J gene TRBJ1-3; D unclear. Germline V gene data show CDR1 as SGHRS and CDR2 as YFSETQ. The CDR3 sequence is 15 residues long. Between the trimmed V and J ends, which lost 1 base and 0 bases, there was a span of 8 bases. CDR3 nucleotide sequence: TGCGCCAGCAGCTTGACCGACTCCTCTGGAAACACCATATATTTT. This translates into CASSLTDSSGNTIYF.

This clone was picked up one time. The V call is TRBV4-2, the J call TRBJ2-1; 10 nucleotides align to TRBD2. V trimming: 1 base; J trimming: 2 bases; junction bases outside the gene matches: 8. CDR1 is LGHNA and CDR2 is YNFKEQ in the germline V gene. This CDR3 is built from 18 residues. The CDR3 sequence: CASSQGWASGSTYNEQFF. DNA of the CDR3: TGTGCCAGCAGCCAAGGGTGGGCTAGCGGGAGCACCTACAATGAGCAGTTCTTC.

The CDR3 DNA follows: TGTGCCAGCAGCCCCGGGACTAGCGGCCAAGAGACCCAGTACTTC. This sequence encodes CASSPGTSGQETQYF. The chain uses TRBV3-1 (or the pseudogene TRBV3-2) and TRBJ2-5; 11 positions match TRBD2. The CDR3 extends over 15 amino acids. J was trimmed by 1 base and V by 4 bases; bases with no gene match: 2. The germline V gene encodes CDR1 LGHDT and CDR2 YNNKEL (reference sequence).

The chain employs TRBV7-2 and TRBJ2-7; the D gene is possibly TRBD2 (6 bases). The V end lost 1 base, the J end lost 1 base, and 14 bases lay between the germline ends. Germline V lookup: CDR1 SGHTA, CDR2 FQGNSA. The length of the CDR3 is 16 residues. Here the CDR3 reads CASSLEARRGSYEQYF. DNA of the CDR3: TGTGCCAGCAGCTTAGAGGCTAGGCGGGGTTCCTACGAGCAGTACTTC. Full variable domain (outside the CDR3, taken from reference TRBV7-2 and TRBJ2-7): GAGVSQSPSNKVTEKGKDVELRCDPISGHTALYWYRQSLGQGLEFLIYFQGNSAPDKSGLPSDRFSAERTGGSVSTLTIQRTQQEDSAVYLCASSLEARRGSYEQYFGPGTRLTVT.

The chain is built from TRBV4-2 and TRBJ1-3; 7 bases map to TRBD1. This CDR3 region has 17 residues. With 0 bases clipped from V and 0 bases from J, the junction kept 5 bases outside the gene matches. CDR1 is LGHNA and CDR2 is YNFKEQ in the germline V gene. In nucleotides, the CDR3 is TGTGCCAGCAGCCAAGATTCCGGGACAGACTCTGGAAACACCATATATTTT. Its translation: CASSQDSGTDSGNTIYF.

This chain links TRBV6-2 or TRBV6-3 with TRBJ2-5; TRBD1 aligns across 11 bases. The CDR3 has 15 amino acids. After removal of 3 bases from V and 5 bases from J, the junction contained 5 bases not matched to a gene. Germline CDR1 is MNHEY and CDR2 is SVGEGT. CDR3 coding DNA: TGTGCCAGCAGTTATATTTGGACAGGGGGCGAGACCCAGTACTTC. This translates into CASSYIWTGGETQYF.

The chain links TRBV24-1 to TRBJ2-3; D is unclear. Deletions cut 0 bases from V and 0 bases from J, with 12 bases between. CDR1 KGHDR and CDR2 SFDVKD come from the germline V gene. The CDR3 spans 17 residues. In DNA form, the CDR3 reads TGTGCCACCAGTGATTTGCTCTTGGCGGCTAGCACAGATACGCAGTATTTT. It translates to CATSDLLLAASTDTQYF.

The J gene is TRBJ1-3, the V gene TRBV30; weak D call: TRBD1 (6 bases). The germline gives CDR1 GTSNPN, CDR2 SVGIG (reference sequence). V lost 8 bases and J lost 0, with 17 bases in between. The CDR3 loop spans 15 amino acids. Written as DNA, the CDR3 is TGTGCCGTTACAGGGACCCAGTTCTCTGGAAACACCATATATTTT. Translation gives CAVTGTQFSGNTIYF.

The CDR3 DNA sequence: TGTGCCAGCAGTGGGCTGGGGGGGGTAGGCAATCAGCCCCAGCATTTT. This codes for CASSGLGGVGNQPQHF. The chain is built from TRBV28 and TRBJ1-5, with D possibly being TRBD1 (5 bases). The CDR3 covers 16 residues. Germline V gene lookup returns CDR1 MDHEN and CDR2 SYDVKM. Trimming removed 5 bases from V and 2 bases from J, with 16 bases in between.

This chain connects TRBV6-1 to TRBJ1-5, with 7 bases identical to TRBD1. J lost 1 base, V lost 4 bases, and 4 bases had no gene match. CDR1 and CDR2 (germline): MNHNS, SASEGT. This CDR3 region has 15 residues. The CDR3 sequence: CASSAPGQSNQPQHF. The CDR3 nucleotides are TGTGCCAGCAGTGCCCCGGGACAGAGCAATCAGCCCCAGCATTTT.